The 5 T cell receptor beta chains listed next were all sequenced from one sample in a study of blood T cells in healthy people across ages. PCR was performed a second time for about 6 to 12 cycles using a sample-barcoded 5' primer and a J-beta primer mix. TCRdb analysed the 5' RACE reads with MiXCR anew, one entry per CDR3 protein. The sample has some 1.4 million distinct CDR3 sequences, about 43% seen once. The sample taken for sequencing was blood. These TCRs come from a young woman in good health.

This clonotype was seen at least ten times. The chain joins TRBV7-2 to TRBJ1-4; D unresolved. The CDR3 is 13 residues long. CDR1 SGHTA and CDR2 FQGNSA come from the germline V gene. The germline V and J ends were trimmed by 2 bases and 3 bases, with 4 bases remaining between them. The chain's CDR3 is CASSLSPNEKLFF. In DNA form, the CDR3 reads TGTGCCAGCAGCTTATCCCCTAATGAAAAACTGTTTTTT.

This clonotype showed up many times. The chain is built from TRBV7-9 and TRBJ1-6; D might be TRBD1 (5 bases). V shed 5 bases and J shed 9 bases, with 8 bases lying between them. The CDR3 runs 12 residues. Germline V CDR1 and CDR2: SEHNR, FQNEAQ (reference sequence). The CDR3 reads CASSLGGSPLHF. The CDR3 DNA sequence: TGTGCCAGCAGCCTTGGGGGTTCACCCCTCCACTTT.

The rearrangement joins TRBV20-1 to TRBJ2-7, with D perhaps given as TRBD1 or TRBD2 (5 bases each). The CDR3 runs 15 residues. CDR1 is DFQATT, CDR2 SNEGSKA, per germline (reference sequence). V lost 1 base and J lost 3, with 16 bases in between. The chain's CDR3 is CSARVVGTGHYEQYF. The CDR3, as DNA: TGCAGTGCTAGAGTGGTGGGGACGGGGCACTACGAGCAGTACTTC.

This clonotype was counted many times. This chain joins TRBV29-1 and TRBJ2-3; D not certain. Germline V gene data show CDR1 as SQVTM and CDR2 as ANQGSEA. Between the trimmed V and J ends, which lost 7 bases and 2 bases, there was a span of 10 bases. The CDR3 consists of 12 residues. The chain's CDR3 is CSADIYTDTQYF. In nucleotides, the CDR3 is TGCAGCGCCGACATTTACACAGATACGCAGTATTTT.

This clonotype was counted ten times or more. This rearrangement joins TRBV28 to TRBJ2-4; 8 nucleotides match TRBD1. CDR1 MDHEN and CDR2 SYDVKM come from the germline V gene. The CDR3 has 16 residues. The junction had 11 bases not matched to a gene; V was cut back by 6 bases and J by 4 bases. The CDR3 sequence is CASRTLSGGVKNIQYF. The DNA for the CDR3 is TGTGCCAGCAGAACCCTCTCAGGGGGCGTTAAAAACATTCAGTACTTC.